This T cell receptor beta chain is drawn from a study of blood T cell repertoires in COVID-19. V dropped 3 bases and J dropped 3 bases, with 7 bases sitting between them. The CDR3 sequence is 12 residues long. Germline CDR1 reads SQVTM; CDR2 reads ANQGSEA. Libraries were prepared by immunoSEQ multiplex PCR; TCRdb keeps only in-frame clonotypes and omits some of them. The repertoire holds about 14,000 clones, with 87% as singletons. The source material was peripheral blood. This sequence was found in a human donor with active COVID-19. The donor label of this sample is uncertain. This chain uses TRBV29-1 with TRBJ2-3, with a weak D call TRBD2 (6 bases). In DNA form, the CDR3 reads TGCAGCGTTGACGGGGGAACAGATACGCAGTATTTT. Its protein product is CSVDGGTDTQYF.